Listed below are T cell receptor beta chains from one sample, sequenced in a study of CD8 T cells in ankylosing spondylitis. In TCRdb, the 5' RACE reads were re-called with MiXCR into one record per CDR3 protein. The sample shows about 88,000 distinct CDR3 sequences, around 26% of them seen only once. Material for sequencing was blood, either unsorted or a sorted T cell fraction (not recorded which). The receptor set was obtained from a male donor with ankylosing spondylitis or in good health (not recorded which). The CDR3 runs from the conserved cysteine through the conserved F or W. Each record gives: clone size, D gene, J gene, V gene, CDR3 DNA, CDR3 protein. D genes are given only for firm matches. Clone size is given for some rows only: seen once, a few or many times, or a class if the clone is expanded.

>few|NA|TRBJ1-2|TRBV20-1
TGCAGTGCTAGAGAGGCTCATAGTAACTATGGCTACACCTTC
CSAREAHSNYGYTF
>NA|TRBD2|TRBJ2-5|TRBV7-9
TGTGCCAGCAGCCTCTATAGCGGGTCACTCCAAGAGACCCAGTACTTC
CASSLYSGSLQETQYF
>few|NA|TRBJ1-5|TRBV20-1
TGCAGTGCTAGAGCCCGAGGGGGGGTAGAAAGCAATCAGCCCCAGCATTTT
CSARARGGVESNQPQHF
>NA|NA|TRBJ1-5|TRBV5-4
TGTGCCAGCAGCTTGGGAGGGCTCAATCAGCCCCAGCATTTT
CASSLGGLNQPQHF
>NA|NA|TRBJ2-7|TRBV2
TGTGCCAGCATTGACGGACAGATATTCTCCTACGAGCAGTACTTC
CASIDGQIFSYEQYF
>NA|NA|TRBJ2-5|TRBV6-1
TGTGCCAGCGGGGACCGGTACCAAGAGACCCAGTACTTC
CASGDRYQETQYF
>few|NA|TRBJ2-7|TRBV12-3/TRBV12-4
TGTGCCAGCTGCCCGGGAAAAAGCTCCTACGAGCAGTACTTC
CASCPGKSSYEQYF
>NA|NA|TRBJ2-3|TRBV5-1
TGCGCCAGCAGCCCAGGGAGAGGTTTTGGCGATACGCAGTATTTT
CASSPGRGFGDTQYF
>NA|TRBD1|TRBJ1-5|TRBV24-1
TGTGCCACCAGTGATGGGAGACAGGGTTGGAGTCAGCCCCAGCATTTT
CATSDGRQGWSQPQHF
>few|NA|TRBJ2-3|TRBV11-1
TGTGCCAGCAGCTTAGGGTCCGGCTATAAGTATTTT
CASSLGSGYKYF
>once|NA|TRBJ1-2|TRBV12-3/TRBV12-4
TGTGCCAGCAGTTCTCGGGGACTCTATGGCTACACCTTC
CASSSRGLYGYTF
>few|TRBD1|TRBJ1-1|TRBV30
TGTGCCTGGAGTGTATTCGACAGGGGAGGCGCTTTCTTT
CAWSVFDRGGAFF
>NA|TRBD2|TRBJ2-1|TRBV7-9
TGTGCCAGTACGACTAGCGGGGGGTACAATGAGCAGTTCTTC
CASTTSGGYNEQFF
>NA|NA|TRBJ1-5|TRBV2
TGTGCCAGCATGGGGCAGGGAAGGCAGCCCCAGCATTTT
CASMGQGRQPQHF
>NA|NA|TRBJ2-7|TRBV7-9
TGTGCCAGCAGCTTAACTAGGGGTAGCGAGCAGTACTTC
CASSLTRGSEQYF
>few|TRBD2|TRBJ2-5|TRBV6-5
TGTGCCAGCAGTTCACTAGCGGGAGGGCCTCACGAGACCCAGTACTTC
CASSSLAGGPHETQYF
>few|NA|TRBJ1-6|TRBV7-2
TGTGCCAGCAGCTTAGTTGGGACATCGACTTCACCCCTCCACTTT
CASSLVGTSTSPLHF
>NA|NA|TRBJ1-6|TRBV5-1
TGCGCCAGCAGCTTGGACGGACAGAGAAATTCACCCCTCCACTTT
CASSLDGQRNSPLHF
>NA|TRBD2|TRBJ2-3|TRBV20-1
TGCAGTGCTAGAGATTCCAGCGGGGGCACAGATACGCAGTATTTT
CSARDSSGGTDTQYF
>many|NA|TRBJ1-1|TRBV5-1
TGCGCCAGCAGCTTGGATGGTCTGAACACTGAAGCTTTCTTT
CASSLDGLNTEAFF
>NA|TRBD2|TRBJ2-1|TRBV20-1
TGCAGTGCTAGCGAACCTAGCGGGGACAATGAGCAGTTCTTC
CSASEPSGDNEQFF
>few|NA|TRBJ2-7|TRBV18
TGTGCCAGCTCAGGAACAGGGTACGAGCAGTACTTC
CASSGTGYEQYF
>many|NA|TRBJ1-1|TRBV7-8
TGTGCCAGCAGCTTTGTCGTGGGGGGTGCTTTCTTT
CASSFVVGGAFF